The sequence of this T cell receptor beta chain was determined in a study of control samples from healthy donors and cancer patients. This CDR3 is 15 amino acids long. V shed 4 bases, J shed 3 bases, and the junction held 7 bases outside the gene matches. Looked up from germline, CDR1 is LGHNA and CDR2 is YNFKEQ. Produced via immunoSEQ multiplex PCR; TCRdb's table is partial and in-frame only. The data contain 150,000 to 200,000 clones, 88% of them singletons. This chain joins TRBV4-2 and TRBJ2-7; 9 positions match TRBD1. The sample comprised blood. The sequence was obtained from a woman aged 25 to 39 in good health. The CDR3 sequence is CASSRRSGQGYEQYF. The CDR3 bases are TGTGCCAGCAGCCGACGCTCGGGACAGGGCTACGAGCAGTACTTC.